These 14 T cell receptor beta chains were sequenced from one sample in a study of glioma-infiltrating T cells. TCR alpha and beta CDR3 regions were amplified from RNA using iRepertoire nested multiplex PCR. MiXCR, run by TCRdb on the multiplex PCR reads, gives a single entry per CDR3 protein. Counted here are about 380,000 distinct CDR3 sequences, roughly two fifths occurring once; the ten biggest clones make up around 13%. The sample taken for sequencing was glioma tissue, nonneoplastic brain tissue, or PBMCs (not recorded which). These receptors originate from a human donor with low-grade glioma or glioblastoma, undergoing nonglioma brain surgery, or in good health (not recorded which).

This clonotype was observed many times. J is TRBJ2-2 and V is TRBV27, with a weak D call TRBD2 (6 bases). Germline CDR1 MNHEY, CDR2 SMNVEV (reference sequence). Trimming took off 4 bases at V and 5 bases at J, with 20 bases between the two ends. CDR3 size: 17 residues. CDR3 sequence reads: CASSSSLAETPTGELFF. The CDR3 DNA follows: TGTGCCAGCAGTTCCTCCTTAGCGGAGACCCCTACCGGGGAGCTGTTTTTT.

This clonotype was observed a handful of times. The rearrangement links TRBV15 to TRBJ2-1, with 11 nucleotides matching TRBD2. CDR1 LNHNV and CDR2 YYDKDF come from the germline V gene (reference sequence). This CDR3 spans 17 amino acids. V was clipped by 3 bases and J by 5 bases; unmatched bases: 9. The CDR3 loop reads CATSSPPGLAENNEQFF. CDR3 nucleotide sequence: TGTGCCACCAGCAGCCCCCCGGGACTAGCGGAAAACAATGAGCAGTTCTTC.

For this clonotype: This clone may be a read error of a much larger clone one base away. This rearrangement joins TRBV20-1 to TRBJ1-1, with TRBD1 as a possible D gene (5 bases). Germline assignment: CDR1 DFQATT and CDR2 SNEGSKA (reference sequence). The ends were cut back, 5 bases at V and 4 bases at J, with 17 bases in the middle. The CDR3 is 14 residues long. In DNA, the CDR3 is TGCAGTGCTGGGGGACGGGGAATGGGCACTGAAGCTTTCTTT. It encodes CSAGGRGMGTEAFF.

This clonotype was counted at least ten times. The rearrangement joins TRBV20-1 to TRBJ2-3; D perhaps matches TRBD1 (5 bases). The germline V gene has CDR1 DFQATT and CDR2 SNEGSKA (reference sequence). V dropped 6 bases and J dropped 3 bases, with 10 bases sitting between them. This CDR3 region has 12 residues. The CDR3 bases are TGCAGTGCGCGTAGGGGTACAGATACGCAGTATTTT. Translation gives CSARRGTDTQYF.

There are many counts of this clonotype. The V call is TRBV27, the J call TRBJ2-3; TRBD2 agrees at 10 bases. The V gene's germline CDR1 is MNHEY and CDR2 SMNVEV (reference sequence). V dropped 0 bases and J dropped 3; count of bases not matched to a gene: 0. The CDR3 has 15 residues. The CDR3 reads CASSLSTSGTDTQYF. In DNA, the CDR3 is TGTGCCAGCAGTTTATCGACTAGCGGGACAGATACGCAGTATTTT.

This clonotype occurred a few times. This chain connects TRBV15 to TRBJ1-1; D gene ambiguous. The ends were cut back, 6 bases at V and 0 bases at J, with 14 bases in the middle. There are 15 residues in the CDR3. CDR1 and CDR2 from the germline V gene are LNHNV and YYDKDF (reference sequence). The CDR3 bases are TGTGCCACCAGGAAGAATGGAGAAATGAACACTGAAGCTTTCTTT. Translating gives CATRKNGEMNTEAFF.

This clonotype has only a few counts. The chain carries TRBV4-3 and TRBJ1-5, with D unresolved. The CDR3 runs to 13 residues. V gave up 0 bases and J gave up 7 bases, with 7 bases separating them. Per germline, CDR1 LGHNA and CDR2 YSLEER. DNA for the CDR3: TGCGCCAGCAGCCAAGAGATGAACCAGCCCCAGCATTTT. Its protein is CASSQEMNQPQHF.

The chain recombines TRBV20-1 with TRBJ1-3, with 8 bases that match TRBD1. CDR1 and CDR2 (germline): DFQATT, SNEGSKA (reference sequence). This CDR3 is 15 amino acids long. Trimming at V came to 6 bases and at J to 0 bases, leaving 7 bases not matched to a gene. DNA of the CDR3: TGCAGTGCCCAGACAGGGGCCTTCTCTGGAAACACCATATATTTT. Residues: CSAQTGAFSGNTIYF.

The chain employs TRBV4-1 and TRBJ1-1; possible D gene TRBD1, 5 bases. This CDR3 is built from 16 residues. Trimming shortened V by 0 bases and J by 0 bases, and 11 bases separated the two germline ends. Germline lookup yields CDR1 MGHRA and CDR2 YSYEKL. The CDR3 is CASSQDMGQLNTEAFF. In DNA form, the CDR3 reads TGCGCCAGCAGCCAAGATATGGGGCAACTGAACACTGAAGCTTTCTTT.

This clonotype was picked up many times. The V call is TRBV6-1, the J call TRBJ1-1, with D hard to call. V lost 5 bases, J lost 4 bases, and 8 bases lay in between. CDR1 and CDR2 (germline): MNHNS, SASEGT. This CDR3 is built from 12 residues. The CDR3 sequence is CASSLPGTEAFF. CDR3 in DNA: TGTGCCAGCAGTTTACCGGGCACTGAAGCTTTCTTT.

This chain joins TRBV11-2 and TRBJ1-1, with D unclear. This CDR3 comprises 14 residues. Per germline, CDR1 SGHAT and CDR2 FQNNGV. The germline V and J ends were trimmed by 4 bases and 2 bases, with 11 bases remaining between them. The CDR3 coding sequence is TGTGCCAGCAGCTCCACCCGGGAAAACACTGAAGCTTTCTTT. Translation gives CASSSTRENTEAFF.

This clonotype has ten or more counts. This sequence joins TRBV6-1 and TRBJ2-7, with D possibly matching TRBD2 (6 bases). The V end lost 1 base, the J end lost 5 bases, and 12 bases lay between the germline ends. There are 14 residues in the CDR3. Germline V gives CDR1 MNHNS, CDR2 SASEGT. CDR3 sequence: CASSEGRAGNEQYF. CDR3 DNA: TGTGCCAGCAGTGAAGGACGGGCGGGAAACGAGCAGTACTTC.

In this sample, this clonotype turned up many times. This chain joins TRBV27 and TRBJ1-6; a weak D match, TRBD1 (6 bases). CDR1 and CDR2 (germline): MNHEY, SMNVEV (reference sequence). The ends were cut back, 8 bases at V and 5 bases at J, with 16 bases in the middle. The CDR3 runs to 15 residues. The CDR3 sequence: CASQIDRRNNSPLHF. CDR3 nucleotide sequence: TGTGCCAGCCAGATCGACAGGCGAAATAATTCACCCCTCCACTTT.

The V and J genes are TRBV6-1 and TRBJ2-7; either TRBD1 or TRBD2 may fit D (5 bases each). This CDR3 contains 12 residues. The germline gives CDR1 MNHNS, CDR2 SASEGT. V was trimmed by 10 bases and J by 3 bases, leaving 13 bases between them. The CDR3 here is CATGPSNYEQYF. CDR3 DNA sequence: TGTGCCACGGGACCGTCGAACTACGAGCAGTACTTC.